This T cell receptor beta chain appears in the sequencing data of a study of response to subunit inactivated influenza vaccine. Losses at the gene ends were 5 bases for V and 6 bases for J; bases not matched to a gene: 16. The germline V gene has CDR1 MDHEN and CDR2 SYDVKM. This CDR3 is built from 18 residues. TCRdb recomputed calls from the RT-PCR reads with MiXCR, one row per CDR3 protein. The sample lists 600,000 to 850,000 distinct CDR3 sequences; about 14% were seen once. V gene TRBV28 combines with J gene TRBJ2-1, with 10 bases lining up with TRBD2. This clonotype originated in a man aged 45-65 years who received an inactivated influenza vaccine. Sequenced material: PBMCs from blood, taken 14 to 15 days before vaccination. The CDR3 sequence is CASSTTTKRGGLFNEQFF. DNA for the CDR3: TGTGCCAGCAGTACAACCACCAAGCGGGGGGGCCTTTTCAATGAGCAGTTCTTC.